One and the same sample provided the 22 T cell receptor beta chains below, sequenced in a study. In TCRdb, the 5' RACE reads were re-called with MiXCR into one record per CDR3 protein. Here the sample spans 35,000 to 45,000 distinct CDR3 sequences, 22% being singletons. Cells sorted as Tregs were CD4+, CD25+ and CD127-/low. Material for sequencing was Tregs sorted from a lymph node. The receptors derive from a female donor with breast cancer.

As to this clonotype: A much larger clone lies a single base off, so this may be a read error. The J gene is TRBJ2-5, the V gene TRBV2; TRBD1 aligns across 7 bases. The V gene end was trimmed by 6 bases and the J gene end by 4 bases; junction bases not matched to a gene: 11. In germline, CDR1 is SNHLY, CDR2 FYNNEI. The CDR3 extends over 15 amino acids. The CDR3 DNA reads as TGTGCCAGCAGCCGTGACAGGACAGGTAGAGAGACCCAGTACTTC. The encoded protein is CASSRDRTGRETQYF.

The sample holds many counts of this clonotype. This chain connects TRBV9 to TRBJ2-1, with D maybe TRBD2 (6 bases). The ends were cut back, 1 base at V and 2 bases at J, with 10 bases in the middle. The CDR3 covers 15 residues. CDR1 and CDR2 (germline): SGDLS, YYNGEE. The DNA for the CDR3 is TGTGCCAGCAGCGTAACCGGGAGCCCCTACAATGAGCAGTTCTTC. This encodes CASSVTGSPYNEQFF.

The CDR3 is CASSHPLAGTYEQYF. CDR3 DNA sequence: TGCGCCAGCAGCCACCCACTAGCGGGCACCTACGAGCAGTACTTC. The chain combines TRBV4-1 with TRBJ2-7; 9 bases fit TRBD2. Losses at the gene ends were 3 bases for V and 2 bases for J; bases not matched to a gene: 5. The length of the CDR3 is 15 residues. The germline CDR1 and CDR2 sequences are MGHRA and YSYEKL.

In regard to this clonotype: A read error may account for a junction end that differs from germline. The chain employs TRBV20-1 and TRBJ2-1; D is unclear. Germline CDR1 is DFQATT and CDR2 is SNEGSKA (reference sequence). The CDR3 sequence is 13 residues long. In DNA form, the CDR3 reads TGTAGTGCTAGAGATAAGGCGGTCAGTGAGCAGTTCTTC. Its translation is CSARDKAVSEQFF.

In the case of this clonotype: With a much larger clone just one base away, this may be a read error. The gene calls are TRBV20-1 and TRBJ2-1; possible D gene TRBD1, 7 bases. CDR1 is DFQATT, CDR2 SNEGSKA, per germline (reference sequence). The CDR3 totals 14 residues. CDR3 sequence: CGAPARGVGNEQFF. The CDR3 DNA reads TGCGGTGCCCCTGCCAGGGGGGTAGGCAATGAGCAGTTCTTC.

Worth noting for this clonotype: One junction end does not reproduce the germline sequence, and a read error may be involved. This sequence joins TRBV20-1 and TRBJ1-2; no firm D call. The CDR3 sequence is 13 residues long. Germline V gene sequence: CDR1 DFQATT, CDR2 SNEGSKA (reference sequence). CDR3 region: CGARDIAKDGYTF. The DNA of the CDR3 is TGCGGTGCTAGAGATATCGCAAAGGATGGCTACACCTTC.

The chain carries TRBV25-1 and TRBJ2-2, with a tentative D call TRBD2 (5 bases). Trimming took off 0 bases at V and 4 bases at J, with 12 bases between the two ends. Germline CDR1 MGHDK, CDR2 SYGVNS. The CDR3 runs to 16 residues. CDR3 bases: TGTGCCAGCAGTGAATACGACATAGGGAGCACCGGGGAGCTGTTTTTT. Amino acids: CASSEYDIGSTGELFF. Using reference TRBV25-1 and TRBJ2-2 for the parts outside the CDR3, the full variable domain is EADIYQTPRYLVIGTGKKITLECSQTMGHDKMYWYQQDPGMELHLIHYSYGVNSTEKGDLSSESTVSRIRTEHFPLTLESARPSHTSQYLCASSEYDIGSTGELFFGEGSRLTVL.

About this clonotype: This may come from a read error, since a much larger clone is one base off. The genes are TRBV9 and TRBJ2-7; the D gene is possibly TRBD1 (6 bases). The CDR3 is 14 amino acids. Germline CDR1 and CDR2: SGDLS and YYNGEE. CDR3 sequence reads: CTSSDRDTSYEQYF. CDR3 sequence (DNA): TGTACCAGCTCTGATCGGGACACATCCTACGAGCAGTACTTC.

The DNA for the CDR3 is TGCAGCGTTGTCGGGACAGGGGAGGGCTACACCTTC. It translates to CSVVGTGEGYTF. V is TRBV29-1 and J is TRBJ1-2; 10 bases are a match to TRBD1. Germline CDR1 reads SQVTM; CDR2 reads ANQGSEA. V trimming: 4 bases; J trimming: 8 bases; junction bases outside the gene matches: 4. This CDR3 contains 12 residues.

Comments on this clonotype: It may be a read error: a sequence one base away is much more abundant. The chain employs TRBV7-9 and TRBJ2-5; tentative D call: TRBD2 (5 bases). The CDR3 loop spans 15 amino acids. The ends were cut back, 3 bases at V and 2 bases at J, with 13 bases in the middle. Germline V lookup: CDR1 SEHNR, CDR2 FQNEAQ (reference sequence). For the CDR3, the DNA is TGTGCCAGCAGCTTGGATTCTTCGGGACAAGAGACCCAGTACTTC. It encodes CASSLDSSGQETQYF.

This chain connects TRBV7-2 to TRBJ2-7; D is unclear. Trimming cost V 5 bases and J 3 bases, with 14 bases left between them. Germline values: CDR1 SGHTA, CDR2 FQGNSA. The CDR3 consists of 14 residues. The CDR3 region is CASSQFFPDYEQYF. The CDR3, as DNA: TGTGCCAGCAGCCAATTCTTTCCAGACTACGAGCAGTACTTC.

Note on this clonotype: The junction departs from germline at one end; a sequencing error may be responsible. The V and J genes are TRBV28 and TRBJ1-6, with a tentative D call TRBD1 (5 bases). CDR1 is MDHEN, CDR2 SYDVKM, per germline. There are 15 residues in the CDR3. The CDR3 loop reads CASSPPGTANSPPHF. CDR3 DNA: TGTGCCAGCAGTCCGCCAGGGACGGCGAATTCACCCCCCCACTTT.

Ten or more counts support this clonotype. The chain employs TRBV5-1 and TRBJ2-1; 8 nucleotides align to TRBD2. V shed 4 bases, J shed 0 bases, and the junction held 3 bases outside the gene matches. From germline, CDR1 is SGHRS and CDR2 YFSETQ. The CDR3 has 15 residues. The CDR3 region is CASSPTSGSYNEQFF. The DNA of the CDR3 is TGCGCCAGCAGCCCTACTAGCGGCTCCTACAATGAGCAGTTCTTC.

This chain's CDR3 is CASNSQGLEGQPQHF. The CDR3 coding sequence is TGTGCCAGCAACTCACAGGGTTTGGAAGGGCAGCCCCAGCATTTT. This sequence joins TRBV7-2 and TRBJ1-5; D is perhaps TRBD1 (6 bases). This CDR3 region has 15 residues. V was cut by 7 bases and J by 7 bases, with 20 bases left in between. Germline CDR1 reads SGHTA; CDR2 reads FQGNSA.

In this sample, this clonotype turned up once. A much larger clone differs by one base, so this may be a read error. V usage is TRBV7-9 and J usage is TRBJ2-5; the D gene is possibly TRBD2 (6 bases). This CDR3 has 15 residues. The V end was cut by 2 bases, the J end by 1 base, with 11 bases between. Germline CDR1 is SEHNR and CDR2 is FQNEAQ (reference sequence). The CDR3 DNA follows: TGTGCCAGCAGCTTATTGGGACTGGCCCAAGAGACCCAGTACTTC. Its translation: CASSLLGLAQETQYF.

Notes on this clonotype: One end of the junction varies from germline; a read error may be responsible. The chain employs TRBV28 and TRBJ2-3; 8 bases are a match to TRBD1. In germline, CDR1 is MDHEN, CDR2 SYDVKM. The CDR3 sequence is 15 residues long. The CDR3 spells CASSLPPDRADTQYF. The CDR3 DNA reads TGTGCCAGCAGTTTACCCCCGGACAGGGCAGATACGCAGTATTTC.

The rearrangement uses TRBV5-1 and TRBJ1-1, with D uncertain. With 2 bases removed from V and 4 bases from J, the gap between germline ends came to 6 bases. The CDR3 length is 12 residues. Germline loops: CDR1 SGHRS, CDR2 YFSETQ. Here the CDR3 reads CASSFQSTEAFF. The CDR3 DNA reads TGCGCCAGCAGCTTCCAGTCCACTGAAGCTTTCTTT.

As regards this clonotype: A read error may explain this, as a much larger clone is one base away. The CDR3 DNA reads TGTACTAGCAGCTTAGACAGGAACCAAGAGACCCAGTACTTC. This sequence encodes CTSSLDRNQETQYF. This chain links TRBV7-7 with TRBJ2-5, with D possibly being TRBD1 or TRBD2 (6 bases each). CDR3 length: 14 amino acids. In germline, CDR1 is SSHAT, CDR2 FNYEAQ (reference sequence).

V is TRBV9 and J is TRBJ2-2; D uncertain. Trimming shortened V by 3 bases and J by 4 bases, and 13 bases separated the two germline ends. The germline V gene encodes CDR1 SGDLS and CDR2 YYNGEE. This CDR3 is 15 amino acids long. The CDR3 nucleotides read TGTGCCAGCAGCGATCGGGCCGGTCCCACCGGGGAGCTGTTTTTT. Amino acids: CASSDRAGPTGELFF.

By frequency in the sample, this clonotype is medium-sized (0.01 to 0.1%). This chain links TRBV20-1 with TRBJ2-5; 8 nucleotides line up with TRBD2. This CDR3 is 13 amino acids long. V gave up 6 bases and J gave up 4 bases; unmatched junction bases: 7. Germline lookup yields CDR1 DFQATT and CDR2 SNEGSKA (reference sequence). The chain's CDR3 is CSATHSGRETQYF. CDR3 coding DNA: TGCAGTGCGACCCACAGCGGGAGAGAGACCCAGTACTTC.

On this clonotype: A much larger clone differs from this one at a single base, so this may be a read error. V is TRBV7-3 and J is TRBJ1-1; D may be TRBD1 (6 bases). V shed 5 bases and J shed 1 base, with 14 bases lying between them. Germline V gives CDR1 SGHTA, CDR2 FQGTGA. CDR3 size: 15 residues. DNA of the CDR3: TGTGCCAGCAGCCCGACGACAGGCACGAACACTGAAGCTTTCTTT. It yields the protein CASSPTTGTNTEAFF.

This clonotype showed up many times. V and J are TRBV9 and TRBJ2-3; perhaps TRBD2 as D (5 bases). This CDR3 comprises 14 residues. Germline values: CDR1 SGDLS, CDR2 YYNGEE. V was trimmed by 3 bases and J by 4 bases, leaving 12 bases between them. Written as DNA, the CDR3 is TGTGCCAGCAGCGCGGGGTCGCTGTCAGATACGCAGTATTTT. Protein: CASSAGSLSDTQYF.